A single sample is the source of the 2 T cell receptor beta chains below, sequenced in a study of blood T cell repertoires in COVID-19. Using immunoSEQ multiplex PCR, the repertoire was profiled, and TCRdb retains in-frame clones only, with some absent. The data show tens of thousands of clones, about four fifths seen once. The sequenced material came from peripheral blood. These receptor sequences come from a human donor in a cohort sampled during active COVID-19.

V usage is TRBV7-8 and J usage is TRBJ1-1, with 11 positions matching TRBD1. J lost 7 bases, V lost 6 bases, and 16 bases had no gene match. Germline CDR1 and CDR2: SGHVS and FQNEAQ. The CDR3 extends over 17 amino acids. For the CDR3, the DNA is TGTGCCAGCAGGGGGAGATGGGGTGGACAGGGGGCAGGTGAAGCTTTCTTT. Encoded protein: CASRGRWGGQGAGEAFF.

This clone was counted many times. The V gene is TRBV29-1, the J gene TRBJ1-2; 8 positions match TRBD1. CDR3 length equals 14 residues. Germline V gene lookup returns CDR1 SQVTM and CDR2 ANQGSEA. J lost 4 bases, V lost 6 bases, and 10 bases had no gene match. CDR3 coding DNA: TGCAGCGTCCCGACAGGGGCCGGCGGCTATGGCTACACCTTC. It is translated as CSVPTGAGGYGYTF.